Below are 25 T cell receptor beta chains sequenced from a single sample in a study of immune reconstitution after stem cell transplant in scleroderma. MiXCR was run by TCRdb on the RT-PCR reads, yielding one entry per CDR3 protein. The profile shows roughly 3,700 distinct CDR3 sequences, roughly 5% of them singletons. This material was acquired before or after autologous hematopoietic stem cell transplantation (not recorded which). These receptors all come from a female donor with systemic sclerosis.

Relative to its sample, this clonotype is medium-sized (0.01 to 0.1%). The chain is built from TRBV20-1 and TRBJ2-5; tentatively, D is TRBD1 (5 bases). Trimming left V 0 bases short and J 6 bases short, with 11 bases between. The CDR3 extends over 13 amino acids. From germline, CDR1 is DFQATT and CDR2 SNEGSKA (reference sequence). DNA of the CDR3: TGCAGTGCTAGAGAGCCAGGGCGTCAGACCCAGTACTTC. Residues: CSAREPGRQTQYF.

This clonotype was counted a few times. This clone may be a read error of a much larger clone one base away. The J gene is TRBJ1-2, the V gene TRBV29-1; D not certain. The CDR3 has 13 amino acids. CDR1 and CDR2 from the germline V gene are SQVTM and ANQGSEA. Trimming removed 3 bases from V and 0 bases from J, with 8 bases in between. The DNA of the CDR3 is TGCAGCGTTGACGGGGTAGCTAACTATGGCTACACCTTC. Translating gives CSVDGVANYGYTF.

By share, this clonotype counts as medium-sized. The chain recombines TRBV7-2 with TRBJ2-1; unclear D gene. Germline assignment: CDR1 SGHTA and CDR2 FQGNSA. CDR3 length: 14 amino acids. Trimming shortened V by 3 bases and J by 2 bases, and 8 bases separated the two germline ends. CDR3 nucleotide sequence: TGTGCCAGCAGCTTGGGCAGAACCTACAATGAGCAGTTCTTC. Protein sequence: CASSLGRTYNEQFF.

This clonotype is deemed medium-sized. The DNA for the CDR3 is TGTGCCAGCAGTGAACGGGACAGGGCTTTCTATGGCTACACCTTC. Protein product: CASSERDRAFYGYTF. V gene TRBV2 combines with J gene TRBJ1-2; 9 bases map to TRBD1. The ends lost 2 bases at V and 4 bases at J; junction bases unmatched: 5. The CDR3 length is 15 residues. CDR1 and CDR2 from the germline V gene are SNHLY and FYNNEI.

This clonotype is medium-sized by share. The CDR3 DNA reads TGTGCCAGTACAAAACTCAAACTGAACACTGAAGCTTTCTTT. Its protein product is CASTKLKLNTEAFF. The rearrangement links TRBV12-3 or TRBV12-4 to TRBJ1-1; D call uncertain. Trimming removed 9 bases at V and 0 bases at J, with 14 bases between. CDR3 size: 14 residues.

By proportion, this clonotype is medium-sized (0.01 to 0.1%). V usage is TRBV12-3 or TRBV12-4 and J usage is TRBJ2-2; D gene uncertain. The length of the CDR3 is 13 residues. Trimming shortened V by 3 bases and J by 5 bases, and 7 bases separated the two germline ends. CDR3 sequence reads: CASSFLGTGELFF. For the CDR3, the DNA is TGTGCCAGCAGTTTTTTGGGGACCGGGGAGCTGTTTTTT.

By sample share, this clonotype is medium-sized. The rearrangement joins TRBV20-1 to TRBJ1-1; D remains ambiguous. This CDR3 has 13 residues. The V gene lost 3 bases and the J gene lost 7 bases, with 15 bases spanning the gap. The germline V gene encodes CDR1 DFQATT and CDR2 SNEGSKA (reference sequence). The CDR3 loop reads CSASRPAGGEAFF. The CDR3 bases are TGCAGTGCTAGTCGGCCGGCCGGAGGTGAAGCTTTCTTT.

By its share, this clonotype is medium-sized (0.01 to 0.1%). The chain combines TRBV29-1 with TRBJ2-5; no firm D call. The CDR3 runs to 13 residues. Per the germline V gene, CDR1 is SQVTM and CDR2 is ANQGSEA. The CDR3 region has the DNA TGCAGTCTACGGCAGAGTCAACAAGAGACCCAGTACTTC. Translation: CSLRQSQQETQYF. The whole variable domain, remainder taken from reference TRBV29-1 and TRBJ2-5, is SAVISQKPSRDICQRGTSLTIQCQVDSQVTMMFWYRQQPGQSLTLIATANQGSEATYESGFVIDKFPISRPNLTFSTLTVSNMSPEDSSIYLCSLRQSQQETQYFGPGTRLLVL.

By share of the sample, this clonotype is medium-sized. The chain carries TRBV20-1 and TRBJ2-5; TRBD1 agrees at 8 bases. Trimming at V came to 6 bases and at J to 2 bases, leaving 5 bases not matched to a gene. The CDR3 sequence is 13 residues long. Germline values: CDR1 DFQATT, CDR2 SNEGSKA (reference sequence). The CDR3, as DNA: TGCAGTGCAACCGACAGGGGTCAAGAGACCCAGTACTTC. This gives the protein CSATDRGQETQYF.

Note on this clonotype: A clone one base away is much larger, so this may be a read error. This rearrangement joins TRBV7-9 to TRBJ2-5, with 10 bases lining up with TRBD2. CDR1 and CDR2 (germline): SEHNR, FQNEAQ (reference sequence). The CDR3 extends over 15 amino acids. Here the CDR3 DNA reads TGTGCCAGCAGCTCAGCGGGAGGGCCCTTAGAGAACCAGTACTTC. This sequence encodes CASSSAGGPLENQYF.

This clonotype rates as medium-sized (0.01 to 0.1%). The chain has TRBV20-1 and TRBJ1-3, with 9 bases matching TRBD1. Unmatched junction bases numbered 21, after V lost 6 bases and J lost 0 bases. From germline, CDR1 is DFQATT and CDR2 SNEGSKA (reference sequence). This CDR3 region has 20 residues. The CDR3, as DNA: TGCAGTGCCACGGGCCAATTCGGGACAGGGCAATCCTCCTCTGGAAACACCATATATTTT. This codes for CSATGQFGTGQSSSGNTIYF.

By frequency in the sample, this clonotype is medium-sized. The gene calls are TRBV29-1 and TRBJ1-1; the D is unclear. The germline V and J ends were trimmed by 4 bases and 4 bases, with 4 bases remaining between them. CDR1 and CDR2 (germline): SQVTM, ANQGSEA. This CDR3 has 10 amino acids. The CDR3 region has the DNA TGCAGCGTTGTTAGCACTGAAGCTTTCTTT. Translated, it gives CSVVSTEAFF.

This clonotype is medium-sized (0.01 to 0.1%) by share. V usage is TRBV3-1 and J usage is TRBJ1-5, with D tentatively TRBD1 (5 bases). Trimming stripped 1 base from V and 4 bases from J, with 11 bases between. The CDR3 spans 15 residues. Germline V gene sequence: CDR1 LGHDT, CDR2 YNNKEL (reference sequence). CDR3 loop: CASSQGQQANQPQHF. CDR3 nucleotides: TGTGCCAGCAGCCAAGGTCAACAGGCTAATCAGCCCCAGCATTTT.

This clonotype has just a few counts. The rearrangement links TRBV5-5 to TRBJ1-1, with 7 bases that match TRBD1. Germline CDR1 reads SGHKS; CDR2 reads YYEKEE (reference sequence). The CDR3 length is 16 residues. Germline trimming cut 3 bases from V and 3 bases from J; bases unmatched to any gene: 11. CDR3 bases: TGTGCCAGCAGCTGCCAGGGGGGGCGCTTGTACACTGAAGCTTTCTTT. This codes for CASSCQGGRLYTEAFF.

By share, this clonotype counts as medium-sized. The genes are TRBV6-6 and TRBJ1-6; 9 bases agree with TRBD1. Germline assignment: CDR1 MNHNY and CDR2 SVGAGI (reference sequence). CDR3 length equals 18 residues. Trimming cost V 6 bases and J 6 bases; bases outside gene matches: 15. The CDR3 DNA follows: TGTGCCAGCAGCCCATACTCCGGGACAGGGAGCCCTAATTCACCCCTCCACTTT. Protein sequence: CASSPYSGTGSPNSPLHF.

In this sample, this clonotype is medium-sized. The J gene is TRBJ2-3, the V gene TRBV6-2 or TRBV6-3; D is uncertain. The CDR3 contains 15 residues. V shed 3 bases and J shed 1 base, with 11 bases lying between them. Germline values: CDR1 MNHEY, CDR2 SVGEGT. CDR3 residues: CASSYPAWGTDTQYF. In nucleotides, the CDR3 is TGTGCCAGCAGTTATCCGGCTTGGGGCACAGATACGCAGTATTTT.

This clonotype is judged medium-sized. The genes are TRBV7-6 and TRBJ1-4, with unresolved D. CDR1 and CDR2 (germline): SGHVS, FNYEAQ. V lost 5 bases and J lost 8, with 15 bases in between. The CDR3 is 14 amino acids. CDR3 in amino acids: CASSPEAGHEKLFF. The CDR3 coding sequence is TGTGCCAGCAGCCCTGAGGCCGGCCACGAAAAACTGTTTTTT.

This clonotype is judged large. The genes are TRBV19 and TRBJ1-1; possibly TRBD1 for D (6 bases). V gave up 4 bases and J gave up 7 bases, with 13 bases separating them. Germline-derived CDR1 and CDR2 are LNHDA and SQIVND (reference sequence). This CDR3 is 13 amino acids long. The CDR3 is CASSNGQTIEAFF. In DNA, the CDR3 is TGTGCCAGTAGTAATGGACAGACGATTGAAGCTTTCTTT. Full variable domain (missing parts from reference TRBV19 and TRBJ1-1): DGGITQSPKYLFRKEGQNVTLSCEQNLNHDAMYWYRQDPGQGLRLIYYSQIVNDFQKGDIAEGYSVSREKKESFPLTVTSAQKNPTAFYLCASSNGQTIEAFFGQGTRLTVV.

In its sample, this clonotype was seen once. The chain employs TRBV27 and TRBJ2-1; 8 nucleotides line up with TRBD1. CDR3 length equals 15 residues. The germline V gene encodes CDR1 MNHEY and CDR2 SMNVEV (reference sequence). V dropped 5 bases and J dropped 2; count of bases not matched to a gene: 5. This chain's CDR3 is CASSDGTGTYNEQFF. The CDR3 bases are TGTGCCAGCAGTGACGGGACAGGCACCTACAATGAGCAGTTCTTC.

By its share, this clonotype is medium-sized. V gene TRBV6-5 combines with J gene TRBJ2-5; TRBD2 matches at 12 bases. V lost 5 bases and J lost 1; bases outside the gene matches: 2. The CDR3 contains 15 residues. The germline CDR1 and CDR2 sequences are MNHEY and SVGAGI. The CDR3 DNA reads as TGTGCCAGCAGTCCGACTAGCGGGAGCCAAGAGACCCAGTACTTC. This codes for CASSPTSGSQETQYF.

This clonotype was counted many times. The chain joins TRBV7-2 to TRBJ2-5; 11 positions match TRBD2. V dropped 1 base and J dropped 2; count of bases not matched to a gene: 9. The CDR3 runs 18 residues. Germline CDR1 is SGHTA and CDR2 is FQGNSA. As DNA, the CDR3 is TGTGCCAGCAGCTTAGGCCCCCTGGGACTAGCGGATCAAGAGACCCAGTACTTC. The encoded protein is CASSLGPLGLADQETQYF.

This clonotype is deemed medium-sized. The CDR3 nucleotides are TGTGCCATGCGGAGGGCCTCTGGAAACACCATATATTTT. It codes for CAMRRASGNTIYF. The chain couples TRBV12-3 or TRBV12-4 to TRBJ1-3; D call uncertain. Trimming left V 10 bases short and J 0 bases short, with 10 bases between. The CDR3 has 13 residues.

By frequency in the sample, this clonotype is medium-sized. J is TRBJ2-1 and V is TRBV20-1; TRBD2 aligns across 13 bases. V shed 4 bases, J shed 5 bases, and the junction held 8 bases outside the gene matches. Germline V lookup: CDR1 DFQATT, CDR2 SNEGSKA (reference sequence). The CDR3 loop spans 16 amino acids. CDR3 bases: TGCAGTGCTATCCCCTTCGGACTAGCGGGAGACAATGAGCAGTTCTTC. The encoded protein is CSAIPFGLAGDNEQFF.

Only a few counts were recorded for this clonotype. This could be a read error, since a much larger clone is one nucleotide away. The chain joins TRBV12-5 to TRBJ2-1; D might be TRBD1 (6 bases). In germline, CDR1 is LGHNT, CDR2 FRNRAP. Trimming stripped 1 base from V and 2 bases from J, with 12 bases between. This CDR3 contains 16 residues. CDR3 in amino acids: CASGLGGQSPYNEQFF. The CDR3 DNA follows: TGTGCTAGTGGTTTGGGAGGACAGAGCCCCTACAATGAGCAGTTCTTC.

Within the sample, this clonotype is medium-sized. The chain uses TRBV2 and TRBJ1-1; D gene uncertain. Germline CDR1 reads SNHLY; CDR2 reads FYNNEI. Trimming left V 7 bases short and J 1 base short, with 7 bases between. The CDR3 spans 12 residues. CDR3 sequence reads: CASMDPNTEAFF. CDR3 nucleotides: TGTGCCAGCATGGACCCGAACACTGAAGCTTTCTTT.